This paragraph covers one TCR beta chain sequence. The data are from a study of blood T cell repertoires in COVID-19. The ends lost 3 bases at V and 2 bases at J; junction bases unmatched: 5. Germline V gene sequence: CDR1 SGHRS, CDR2 YFSETQ. The length of the CDR3 is 15 residues. Only in-frame clones appear in the TCRdb table, and some are missing; sequencing was by immunoSEQ multiplex PCR. The sample includes about 190,000 clones, 88% of them seen just once. The material sequenced was peripheral blood. This receptor was taken from a man in his forties or fifties with active or convalescent COVID-19. This chain links TRBV5-1 with TRBJ1-2; 9 bases are a match to TRBD1. The CDR3 loop reads CASSSPGTGNYGYTF. The DNA for the CDR3 is TGCGCCAGCAGCTCTCCCGGGACAGGGAACTATGGCTACACCTTC.